The present entry profiles one T cell receptor (beta chain) with its context. TCRdb itself ran the RACE reads through MiXCR, one entry per CDR3 protein. The sample contains about 400,000 distinct CDR3 sequences, over 6% of which appear only once. The sample belongs to a study of human T cells and chemical hapten exposure. The time point is: patch test 2, 6 weeks after DPC sensitization. Described treatment: therapeutic diphenylcyclopropenone sensitization with weekly scalp DPC. Germline values: CDR1 LGHDT, CDR2 YNNKEL (reference sequence). V trimming: 5 bases; J trimming: 8 bases; junction bases outside the gene matches: 14. This CDR3 is built from 16 residues.

This TCR was recovered from a woman younger than 35 with alopecia areata. Some clones in this sample may be carry-over from other donors' samples. The source was whole blood, collected in connection with sensitization to the hapten diphenylcyclopropenone (DPC). This chain joins TRBV3-1 and TRBJ2-1; TRBD1 agrees at 8 bases. CDR3 in amino acids: CASSSRTGRRVYEQFF. The CDR3 nucleotides are TGTGCCAGCAGCTCCCGGACAGGGAGGCGTGTCTATGAGCAGTTCTTC.